Following are 9 T cell receptor beta chains from one sample sequenced in a study of blood T cells in healthy people across ages. With a J-beta primer mix and a sample-barcoded 5' primer, a second PCR ran about 7 to 12 cycles. TCRdb re-analysed the 5' RACE reads in MiXCR, keeping a single row per CDR3 protein. This sample carries about 1.8 million distinct CDR3 sequences, 49% of them seen once, and the ten largest clones take approximately 2.1%. Sample: blood. These receptors were taken from a woman in her 40s in good health.

This CDR3 is CASSYNIRVLRNEQFF. CDR3 nucleotides: TGTGCCAGCAGTTACAATATCCGGGTATTACGCAATGAGCAGTTCTTC. The chain uses TRBV6-2 or TRBV6-3 and TRBJ2-1; the D is unclear. The CDR3 runs 16 residues. The germline gives CDR1 MNHEY, CDR2 SVGEGT. Trimming removed 2 bases from V and 6 bases from J, with 17 bases in between.

The chain carries TRBV6-5 and TRBJ1-2; TRBD1 agrees at 7 bases. The germline V gene has CDR1 MNHEY and CDR2 SVGAGI. The junction had 10 bases not matched to a gene; V was cut back by 5 bases and J by 13 bases. This CDR3 spans 12 amino acids. As DNA, the CDR3 is TGTGCCAGCAGTACCCGGGACAGACAAGCCACCTTC. The encoded protein is CASSTRDRQATF.

The table lists this clonotype with a few counts. The chain employs TRBV15 and TRBJ2-3; tentatively, D is TRBD1 (7 bases). The CDR3 is 17 residues long. Trimming cost V 4 bases and J 5 bases, with 22 bases left between them. The germline V gene encodes CDR1 LNHNV and CDR2 YYDKDF (reference sequence). CDR3 in DNA: TGTGCCACCAGCACTATCCTACAGGGGAGGTTCCGAGATACGCAGTATTTT. Amino acid sequence: CATSTILQGRFRDTQYF. Drawing the rest from reference TRBV15 and TRBJ2-3, the complete variable domain is DAMVIQNPRYQVTQFGKPVTLSCSQTLNHNVMYWYQQKSSQAPKLLFHYYDKDFNNEADTPDNFQSRRPNTSFCFLDIRSPGLGDTAMYLCATSTILQGRFRDTQYFGPGTRLTVL.

The chain couples TRBV29-1 to TRBJ2-5, with 8 bases fitting TRBD1. The CDR3 has 15 residues. The V and J ends lost 8 bases and 5 bases, in that order; junction bases with no gene match: 16. The V gene's germline CDR1 is SQVTM and CDR2 ANQGSEA. CDR3 sequence: CSIDLSDRVQETQYF. The DNA for the CDR3 is TGCAGCATAGACCTTTCGGACAGGGTCCAGGAGACCCAGTACTTC. Supplemented by reference TRBV29-1 and TRBJ2-5, the full variable domain reads SAVISQKPSRDICQRGTSLTIQCQVDSQVTMMFWYRQQPGQSLTLIATANQGSEATYESGFVIDKFPISRPNLTFSTLTVSNMSPEDSSIYLCSIDLSDRVQETQYFGPGTRLLVL.

The sample holds a few counts of this clonotype. The chain combines TRBV5-6 with TRBJ1-2, with D tentatively TRBD1 (5 bases). The CDR3 contains 12 residues. From germline, CDR1 is SGHDT and CDR2 YYEEEE. V dropped 4 bases and J dropped 8 bases, with 12 bases sitting between them. The CDR3 DNA follows: TGTGCCAGCAGCACCGACAGTGGAGGCTACACCTTC. It codes for CASSTDSGGYTF.

The rearrangement uses TRBV15 and TRBJ2-7; D tentatively reads TRBD1 or TRBD2 (5 bases each). This CDR3 contains 15 residues. V was shortened by 0 bases and J by 3 bases, with 12 bases between the two germline ends. Germline V lookup: CDR1 LNHNV, CDR2 YYDKDF (reference sequence). Here the CDR3 DNA reads TGTGCCACCAGCAGAGAAAGGGGACCGTACTACGAGCAGTACTTC. Its protein is CATSRERGPYYEQYF.

This clonotype was seen a handful of times. The CDR3 nucleotides are TGTGCCAGCAATCCCACAGGGATTCACGAGCAGTACTTC. This encodes CASNPTGIHEQYF. V is TRBV6-2 or TRBV6-3 and J is TRBJ2-7; D is possibly TRBD1 (6 bases). This CDR3 is built from 13 residues. Germline V gene lookup returns CDR1 MNHEY and CDR2 SVGEGT. Trimming left V 7 bases short and J 5 bases short, with 15 bases between.

The V gene is TRBV18, the J gene TRBJ1-6; no definite D call. V lost 0 bases, J lost 13 bases, and 16 bases lay in between. Germline lookup yields CDR1 KGHSH and CDR2 LQKENI. CDR3 length: 15 amino acids. The CDR3 loop reads CASSPPSGSGRPLHF. CDR3 DNA: TGTGCCAGCTCACCACCAAGCGGATCAGGCAGGCCCCTCCACTTT.

This clonotype was observed a few times. The chain carries TRBV20-1 and TRBJ2-1; 10 nucleotides align to TRBD2. CDR1 is DFQATT and CDR2 is SNEGSKA in the germline V gene (reference sequence). Trimming at V came to 4 bases and at J to 2 bases, leaving 5 bases not matched to a gene. CDR3 length equals 15 residues. The CDR3 loop is CSATRSGGAYNEQFF. The CDR3 region has the DNA TGCAGTGCTACCCGGAGCGGGGGGGCCTACAATGAGCAGTTCTTC.